These T cell receptor beta chains were read from a single sample in a study of blood T cells in healthy people across ages. Using its own MiXCR run on the 5' RACE reads, TCRdb lists one record per CDR3 protein. The sample gives about 780,000 distinct CDR3 sequences, more than 35% of which show up once; around a sixth is in the top ten. The sequenced sample consisted of blood. Receptors were obtained from an older man in good health. CDR3s include the opening cysteine and the closing phenylalanine or tryptophan. The order of the fields is D gene, V gene, J gene, clone size, CDR3 length, CDR3 DNA, CDR3 protein. D genes are given only for firm matches. Expanded clones are given a class, and other clones once, few, many or no size at all.

>NA|TRBV28|TRBJ1-2|NA|15
TGTGCCAGCAGTTTGCCGGGCAGTGTAAACTATGGCTACACCTTC
CASSLPGSVNYGYTF
>NA|TRBV27|TRBJ2-7|NA|15
TGTGCCAGCAGGGGAACAGGGTCCATCTCCTACGAGCAGTACTTC
CASRGTGSISYEQYF
>NA|TRBV20-1|TRBJ2-5|few|14
TGCAGTGCTAGTGGGATGACGGGACAAGAGACCCAGTACTTC
CSASGMTGQETQYF
>TRBD1|TRBV28|TRBJ2-7|NA|13
TGTGCCAGCAGGGACAGGGGGCCCTACGAGCAGTACTTC
CASRDRGPYEQYF
>NA|TRBV7-2|TRBJ1-6|few|15
TGTGCCAGCAGCTTAAATACAGCAGATAATTCACCCCTCCACTTT
CASSLNTADNSPLHF
>NA|TRBV4-3|TRBJ2-3|NA|14
TGCGCCAGCAGCCAAGATCGAGGAGGAGTGGCGCAGTATTTT
CASSQDRGGVAQYF
>NA|TRBV12-3/TRBV12-4|TRBJ2-6|many|14
TGTGCCAGCACCATTCCCTCTGGGGCCAACGTCCTGACTTTC
CASTIPSGANVLTF
>NA|TRBV11-3|TRBJ2-3|few|13
TGTGCCAGCAGCTCCCGATTCCCAGATACGCAGTATTTT
CASSSRFPDTQYF
>TRBD1|TRBV10-3|TRBJ2-7|few|12
TGTGCCACACTACAGGGGGCAGGAGAGCAGTACTTC
CATLQGAGEQYF
>NA|TRBV4-2|TRBJ2-1|NA|18
TGTGCCAGCAGCCAGACCTCGACGGGCTTAGGGTCCTACAATGAGCAGTTCTTC
CASSQTSTGLGSYNEQFF
>TRBD1|TRBV25-1|TRBJ1-4|NA|14
TGTGCCAGCAGTGAACTCACAGGGGGTGGTAAACTGTTTTTT
CASSELTGGGKLFF
>NA|TRBV7-9|TRBJ2-7|NA|14
TGTGCCAGCAGCTTAGAGATTGCAGAAAGTCGGCAGTACTTC
CASSLEIAESRQYF
>NA|TRBV27|TRBJ1-2|NA|15
TGTGCCAGCAGTTTAAACACGGGCAGCTCCGGGGGCTACACCTTC
CASSLNTGSSGGYTF
>TRBD2|TRBV20-1|TRBJ2-3|few|18
TGCAGTGCCCCACCGGGACTAGCAGCCGGAGCTAGCACAGATACGCAGTATTTT
CSAPPGLAAGASTDTQYF
>NA|TRBV20-1|TRBJ2-5|NA|13
TGCAGTGCCGAGGGACTGACTGGCGAGACCCAGTACTTC
CSAEGLTGETQYF
>NA|TRBV9|TRBJ2-3|few|16
TGTGCCAGCAGCGTAGACTTGGCGCAAAGGGTGGATACGCAGTATTTT
CASSVDLAQRVDTQYF
>NA|TRBV12-3/TRBV12-4|TRBJ2-2|many|14
TGTGCCAGCAGTTCCCGGGCGAACACCGGGGAGCTGTTTTTT
CASSSRANTGELFF
>NA|TRBV7-2|TRBJ2-2|few|13
TGTGCCAGCAGCGTGAAAGGCACCGGGGAGCTGTTTTTT
CASSVKGTGELFF
>NA|TRBV27|TRBJ2-7|NA|13
TGTGCCAGCAGTTTATCGCAGGGGTACGAGCAGTACTTC
CASSLSQGYEQYF
>TRBD2|TRBV4-3|TRBJ2-3|many|14
TGCGCCAGCAGCGTTCGACTAGCGGGGGATACGCAGTATTTT
CASSVRLAGDTQYF
>NA|TRBV14|TRBJ1-2|few|15
TGTGCCAGCAGCCAAGGGGGGGCGACGCGCTATGGCTACACCTTC
CASSQGGATRYGYTF
>TRBD2|TRBV7-2|TRBJ2-2|NA|15
TGTGCCAGCAGCTTAGGACTAGCGGGATCCGGGGAGCTGTTTTTT
CASSLGLAGSGELFF
>NA|TRBV7-9|TRBJ2-7|NA|15
TGTGCCAGCAGCGGGGGAGACTCCCGATTTTACGAGCAGTACTTC
CASSGGDSRFYEQYF
>NA|TRBV29-1|TRBJ1-5|NA|11
TGCAGCGTTGGAGAGGAGCAGCCCCAGCATTTT
CSVGEEQPQHF
>TRBD1|TRBV12-3/TRBV12-4|TRBJ2-6|few|17
TGTGCCAGCAGTTTAAGCAGGGGGCAATCTGGGGCCAACGTCCTGACTTTC
CASSLSRGQSGANVLTF
>NA|TRBV11-2|TRBJ1-3|many|16
TGTGCCAGCAGCTTAATCCGTCGGGGCTCTGGAAACACCATATATTTT
CASSLIRRGSGNTIYF
>TRBD2|TRBV7-7|TRBJ2-1|few|17
TGTGCTAGCAGCTCCAGTTCCGGGCGGGGGGCCTACAATGAGCAGTTCTTC
CASSSSSGRGAYNEQFF
>TRBD1|TRBV5-1|TRBJ2-1|NA|14
TGCGCCAGCAGCGCGGGACAGGGGGGCAATGAGCAGTTCTTC
CASSAGQGGNEQFF
>NA|TRBV2|TRBJ2-6|NA|14
TGTGCCAGCAGTGAAAGGGCCGGGGCCAACGTCCTGACTTTC
CASSERAGANVLTF
>NA|TRBV3-1|TRBJ2-6|few|16
TGTGCCAGCAGCCAATGGTGGGGATCTGGGGCCAACGTCCTGACTTTC
CASSQWWGSGANVLTF
>NA|TRBV25-1|TRBJ1-1|NA|14
TGTGCCAGCAGAAAGGAGGGCAAGGGCACTGAAGCTTTCTTT
CASRKEGKGTEAFF
>NA|TRBV29-1|TRBJ2-7|few|13
TGCAGCGTTGCCGGGGTAGGCTCCTACGAGCAGTACTTC
CSVAGVGSYEQYF
>TRBD2|TRBV6-1|TRBJ2-7|NA|15
TGTGCCAGCAGTGAATATAGGCTAGCGGGAGATGAGCAGTACTTC
CASSEYRLAGDEQYF
>TRBD1|TRBV6-5|TRBJ2-1|NA|14
TGTGCCAGCAGTCCCTACGACAGGGAAGAGACCCAGTTCTTC
CASSPYDREETQFF
>TRBD1|TRBV4-1|TRBJ2-7|NA|16
TGCGCCAGCAGCAACGGACAGGGGGTCACCTACAATGAGCAGTACTTC
CASSNGQGVTYNEQYF
>NA|TRBV6-2/TRBV6-3|TRBJ2-5|few|13
TGTGCCAGCGGCCATCCTGTACAAGAGACCCAGTACTTC
CASGHPVQETQYF
>NA|TRBV7-2|TRBJ2-1|few|15
TGTGCCAGCAGCTTGACTGGCCTGGGCTCGAATGAGCAGTTCTTC
CASSLTGLGSNEQFF
>NA|TRBV27|TRBJ2-1|NA|13
TGTGCCAGCAGTGTCCGACCAGCCAATGAGCAGTTCTTC
CASSVRPANEQFF
>TRBD1|TRBV9|TRBJ2-7|few|14
TGTGCCAGCAGCGGGGTCACAGGGGTAGGTGAGCAGTACTTC
CASSGVTGVGEQYF
>NA|TRBV28|TRBJ1-1|NA|12
TGTGCCAGCATCCAGATGAACACTGAAGCTTTCTTT
CASIQMNTEAFF